This T cell receptor beta chain appears in the sequencing data of a study of blood T cell repertoires in COVID-19. Study at large: Donors in the United States, Italy and Spain gave samples during acute or convalescent COVID-19.

V was shortened by 10 bases and J by 3 bases, with 9 bases between the two germline ends. The germline V gene encodes CDR1 MNHEY and CDR2 SVGAGI. CDR3 length: 11 residues. Clones were read by immunoSEQ multiplex PCR, and TCRdb kept only the in-frame ones, dropping some. The data contain about 120,000 clones, roughly 88% of them singletons. This TCR derives from a man aged 35-49 years with acute or convalescent COVID-19. Specimen: peripheral blood. The chain recombines TRBV6-5 with TRBJ1-2; D call uncertain. Here the CDR3 DNA reads TGTGCCATCGGGAGGGACTATGGCTACACCTTC. Its translation: CAIGRDYGYTF.